This T cell receptor beta chain was profiled in a study of T cell responses to AZD1222 COVID-19 vaccine. Trimming left V 0 bases short and J 1 base short, with 9 bases between. Germline CDR1 WNHNN, CDR2 SYGVQD (reference sequence). This CDR3 has 15 residues. For this clone: Other DNA sequences in the sample encode the same CDR3.

The assay was immunoSEQ multiplex PCR, and TCRdb's table has in-frame clones only and misses some. The sample contains 130,000 to 150,000 clones, 85% to 95% of which appear only once. The sequence was obtained from an adult who had recovered from COVID-19. Specimen: peripheral blood, collected after recovery from COVID-19. J is TRBJ2-5 and V is TRBV10-1; tentatively, D is TRBD1 (6 bases). The CDR3 loop is CASSESGRGQETQYF. The CDR3 DNA sequence: TGCGCCAGCAGTGAGTCCGGCAGGGGCCAAGAGACCCAGTACTTC.